This TCR beta chain comes out of a study of blood T cell repertoires in COVID-19. Overall study context: T cells, B-cell-depleted T cells, or PBMCs provided the cDNA or gDNA that served as material.

During active infection, Seattle patients enrolled and were then monitored through disease. In the original analysis: Reference gene primer amplification gave estimated nucleated cell counts. Produced via immunoSEQ multiplex PCR; TCRdb's table is partial and in-frame only. The D gene and trimming were derived from the DNA, and the V and J assignments and clone size from that table. The profile shows 150,000 to 200,000 clones, about 83% of them singletons. Germline V gives CDR1 SQVTM, CDR2 ANQGSEA. The CDR3 has 14 amino acids. Between the trimmed V and J ends, which lost 6 bases and 3 bases, there was a span of 17 bases.

The chain joins TRBV29-1 to TRBJ1-1, with D possibly being TRBD1 (5 bases). This TCR was recovered from a woman in her seventies with COVID-19, enrolled during active disease. The material sequenced was peripheral blood. CDR3 nucleotide sequence: TGCAGCGTCGCGACGGCGACAGTAGACACTGAAGCTTTCTTT. It codes for CSVATATVDTEAFF.